The next 32 T cell receptor beta chains were all read from a single sample in a study of blood T cell dynamics during melanoma immunotherapy. The time point here: pre-treatment baseline. The protocol was immunoSEQ multiplex PCR, while the TCRdb copy is restricted to in-frame clones and leaves out a portion. This sample has 6,600 or so clones; 60% to 85% occur once, and the top ten carry about 30%. Sequenced here: blood, sampled from a patient treated with checkpoint blockade. Receptors originate from a human donor with melanoma.

This chain connects TRBV15 to TRBJ1-5; D perhaps matches TRBD1 (6 bases). Germline lookup yields CDR1 LNHNV and CDR2 YYDKDF (reference sequence). This CDR3 has 14 amino acids. The germline V and J ends were trimmed by 6 bases and 6 bases, with 15 bases remaining between them. The CDR3 reads CATSRRDTAQPQHF. DNA of the CDR3: TGTGCCACCAGTAGACGGGACACAGCTCAGCCCCAGCATTTT.

The chain joins TRBV6-5 to TRBJ2-2; D unclear. The CDR3 is 15 residues long. Germline CDR1 and CDR2: MNHEY and SVGAGI. The V end was cut by 2 bases, the J end by 0 bases, with 7 bases between. DNA of the CDR3: TGTGCCAGCAGTTACGGCAGGTCGAACACCGGGGAGCTGTTTTTT. This codes for CASSYGRSNTGELFF.

The chain couples TRBV6-1 to TRBJ2-4; no definite D call. Germline CDR1 and CDR2: MNHNS and SASEGT. This CDR3 comprises 16 residues. V was shortened by 1 base and J by 0 bases, with 10 bases between the two germline ends. The CDR3 region has the DNA TGTGCCAGCAGTGAAGGAGGACCGGTAGCCAAAAACATTCAGTACTTC. It is translated as CASSEGGPVAKNIQYF.

The V and J genes are TRBV5-1 and TRBJ1-1, with D tentatively TRBD1 (5 bases). V lost 3 bases to trimming and J lost 0 bases, with 15 bases between them. This CDR3 comprises 16 residues. Per the germline V gene, CDR1 is SGHRS and CDR2 is YFSETQ. The CDR3 sequence is CASSSLGRNMNTEAFF. The CDR3 DNA reads TGCGCCAGCAGCTCGCTGGGACGCAACATGAACACTGAAGCTTTCTTT. Full variable domain (rest looked up from reference TRBV5-1 and TRBJ1-1): KAGVTQTPRYLIKTRGQQVTLSCSPISGHRSVSWYQQTPGQGLQFLFEYFSETQRNKGNFPGRFSGRQFSNSRSEMNVSTLELGDSALYLCASSSLGRNMNTEAFFGQGTRLTVV.

The J gene is TRBJ2-1, the V gene TRBV19; 16 nucleotides line up with TRBD2. CDR1 LNHDA and CDR2 SQIVND come from the germline V gene (reference sequence). The V segment lost 5 bases and the J segment 5 bases; nucleotides outside the gene matches: 6. The CDR3 totals 17 residues. CDR3 residues: CASSLQGLAGGNNEQFF. The CDR3 DNA sequence: TGTGCCAGTAGTCTCCAGGGACTAGCGGGAGGGAACAATGAGCAGTTCTTC.

The rearrangement uses TRBV30 and TRBJ1-2; D is perhaps TRBD1 (6 bases). V lost 4 bases to trimming and J lost 8 bases, with 14 bases between them. Germline lookup yields CDR1 GTSNPN and CDR2 SVGIG (reference sequence). The CDR3 spans 12 residues. The CDR3 is CAWTPGGRGYTF. DNA of the CDR3: TGTGCCTGGACTCCGGGGGGCCGCGGCTACACCTTC.

The V and J genes are TRBV7-9 and TRBJ1-5; D not resolved. The V gene's germline CDR1 is SEHNR and CDR2 FQNEAQ (reference sequence). V dropped 2 bases and J dropped 5 bases, with 10 bases sitting between them. This CDR3 region has 14 residues. In DNA form, the CDR3 reads TGTGCCAGCAGCTTAAGAAACGAGGATCAGCCCCAGCATTTT. Translated: CASSLRNEDQPQHF. Full variable domain (missing parts from reference TRBV7-9 and TRBJ1-5): DTGVSQNPRHKITKRGQNVTFRCDPISEHNRLYWYRQTLGQGPEFLTYFQNEAQLEKSRLLSDRFSAERPKGSFSTLEIQRTEQGDSAMYLCASSLRNEDQPQHFGDGTRLSIL.

V usage is TRBV29-1 and J usage is TRBJ1-1, with 8 positions matching TRBD1. Germline V gives CDR1 SQVTM, CDR2 ANQGSEA. V shed 4 bases and J 1 base; nucleotides not matched to a gene: 2. The CDR3 has 13 residues. In DNA, the CDR3 is TGCAGCGTTGGAGGACAGGGGAACACTGAAGCTTTCTTT. Translated: CSVGGQGNTEAFF.

The gene calls are TRBV11-3 and TRBJ2-7; tentatively, D is TRBD1 (5 bases). The CDR3 length is 15 residues. Germline values: CDR1 SGHNT, CDR2 YENEEA. The V and J ends lost 5 bases and 3 bases respectively, with 17 bases between them. The CDR3: CASSADSRSIYEQYF. The CDR3 DNA is TGTGCCAGCAGCGCCGACAGCCGCTCGATCTACGAGCAGTACTTC.

This chain links TRBV11-2 with TRBJ2-3, with TRBD2 as a possible D gene (5 bases). The CDR3 covers 15 residues. Germline-derived CDR1 and CDR2 are SGHAT and FQNNGV. The V end was cut by 4 bases, the J end by 1 base, with 12 bases between. The CDR3 DNA sequence: TGTGCCAGCAGCTCCAGCGGTCCCCGCACAGATACGCAGTATTTT. Translation: CASSSSGPRTDTQYF.

This chain uses TRBV10-1 with TRBJ2-3, with 9 nucleotides matching TRBD2. Germline V gene data show CDR1 as WNHNN and CDR2 as SYGVQD (reference sequence). This CDR3 has 17 amino acids. J was trimmed by 0 bases and V by 2 bases; bases with no gene match: 6. CDR3 sequence reads: CASSEASSGTSTDTQYF. CDR3 DNA sequence: TGCGCCAGCAGTGAGGCGTCTAGCGGGACCAGCACAGATACGCAGTATTTT.

This clone was recorded once. The genes are TRBV6-5 and TRBJ2-2; no definite D call. The CDR3 has 13 amino acids. Germline CDR1 reads MNHEY; CDR2 reads SVGAGI. The V and J ends lost 6 bases and 2 bases respectively, with 7 bases between them. In DNA form, the CDR3 reads TGTGCCAGCAGAGAACCTAACACCGGGGAGCTGTTTTTT. Translating it yields CASREPNTGELFF.

This clone turned up a few times. The chain recombines TRBV2 with TRBJ1-2, with D tentatively TRBD1 (5 bases). The CDR3 extends over 12 amino acids. Germline CDR1 SNHLY, CDR2 FYNNEI. The ends were cut back, 4 bases at V and 5 bases at J, with 8 bases in the middle. CDR3 nucleotides: TGTGCCAGCAGTGGACAGCCATATGGCTACACCTTC. Translation: CASSGQPYGYTF.

The chain uses TRBV30 and TRBJ2-2, with 9 positions matching TRBD2. The germline gives CDR1 GTSNPN, CDR2 SVGIG (reference sequence). Losses at the gene ends were 0 bases for V and 6 bases for J; bases not matched to a gene: 8. The CDR3 runs to 16 residues. The CDR3 sequence: CAWSVRGRAGPGELFF. The CDR3 region has the DNA TGTGCCTGGAGTGTTCGCGGGAGGGCCGGTCCCGGGGAGCTGTTTTTT.

The chain links TRBV19 to TRBJ2-1; 8 nucleotides match TRBD2. CDR3 length: 17 residues. The ends lost 3 bases at V and 9 bases at J; junction bases unmatched: 16. Germline CDR1 is LNHDA and CDR2 is SQIVND (reference sequence). The CDR3 here is CASSIKFGLRAGAEQFF. The CDR3 DNA follows: TGTGCCAGTAGTATTAAATTCGGGTTGCGAGCGGGAGCTGAGCAGTTCTTC.

The chain couples TRBV13 to TRBJ2-1; 8 bases map to TRBD1. CDR1 and CDR2 (germline): PRHDT, FYEKMQ (reference sequence). There are 17 residues in the CDR3. V was clipped by 5 bases and J by 5 bases; unmatched bases: 14. Here the CDR3 DNA reads TGTGCCAGCAGCAGGCGACAGGGGCAAATTCAAAACAATGAGCAGTTCTTC. This sequence encodes CASSRRQGQIQNNEQFF.

The chain carries TRBV6-1 and TRBJ1-1; no firm D call. V was clipped by 2 bases and J by 0 bases, with 13 bases between them. Germline assignment: CDR1 MNHNS and CDR2 SASEGT. The CDR3 extends over 16 amino acids. The CDR3 loop is CASSENRLVLNTEAFF. The CDR3 coding sequence is TGTGCCAGCAGTGAAAACAGATTGGTTTTGAACACTGAAGCTTTCTTT.

As DNA, the CDR3 is TGCAGCATGATTAGCGGAAGCTCCTACGAGCAGTACTTC. Translated, it gives CSMISGSSYEQYF. The chain is built from TRBV29-1 and TRBJ2-7, with D possibly TRBD2 on 6 matching bases. Germline V gene data show CDR1 as SQVTM and CDR2 as ANQGSEA. The length of the CDR3 is 13 residues. The germline V and J ends were trimmed by 8 bases and 0 bases, with 14 bases remaining between them.

The chain combines TRBV10-3 with TRBJ2-1; 9 bases map to TRBD2. With 0 bases clipped from V and 3 bases from J, the junction kept 6 bases outside the gene matches. The CDR3 is 17 residues long. Per the germline V gene, CDR1 is ENHRY and CDR2 is SYGVKD. Here the CDR3 DNA reads TGTGCCATCAGTGAGTCGAGGGCTAGCGGGGACTACAATGAGCAGTTCTTC. Translated, it gives CAISESRASGDYNEQFF.

The chain joins TRBV11-2 to TRBJ1-1; D gene uncertain. CDR3 length equals 12 residues. Germline V lookup: CDR1 SGHAT, CDR2 FQNNGV. Trimming stripped 0 bases from V and 5 bases from J, with 4 bases between. The CDR3 DNA reads as TGTGCCAGCAGCTTAGAGAGGACTGAAGCTTTCTTT. It yields the protein CASSLERTEAFF.

The chain is built from TRBV4-2 and TRBJ1-3, with unresolved D. The CDR3 runs 16 residues. Trimming removed 0 bases at V and 0 bases at J, with 9 bases between. Germline loops: CDR1 LGHNA, CDR2 YNFKEQ. CDR3 amino acids: CASSQDQAGSGNTIYF. Written as DNA, the CDR3 is TGTGCCAGCAGCCAAGATCAGGCGGGCTCTGGAAACACCATATATTTT.

The CDR3: CASSFGGLDTEAFF. As DNA, the CDR3 is TGTGCCAGCAGCTTCGGGGGGCTGGACACTGAAGCTTTCTTT. The chain employs TRBV11-1 and TRBJ1-1, with D perhaps TRBD1 (6 bases). With 3 bases removed from V and 3 bases from J, the gap between germline ends came to 11 bases. The V gene's germline CDR1 is SGHAT and CDR2 FQDESV (reference sequence). The CDR3 is 14 amino acids.

The genes are TRBV6-6 and TRBJ2-1; 11 nucleotides agree with TRBD2. With 4 bases clipped from V and 6 bases from J, the junction kept 8 bases outside the gene matches. The CDR3 is 16 amino acids. Germline-derived CDR1 and CDR2 are MNHNY and SVGAGI (reference sequence). CDR3 DNA sequence: TGTGCCAGCAGTTTAGCGTCGGGACTAGCGGTCAATGAGCAGTTCTTC. This sequence encodes CASSLASGLAVNEQFF.

The J gene is TRBJ1-5, the V gene TRBV15, with 9 nucleotides matching TRBD1. This CDR3 is built from 18 residues. V lost 3 bases, J lost 0 bases, and 9 bases stayed unmatched. The germline V gene encodes CDR1 LNHNV and CDR2 YYDKDF (reference sequence). CDR3 in DNA: TGTGCCACCAGCAGGGGACAGGGCAGCGCATATAGCAATCAGCCCCAGCATTTT. Translation: CATSRGQGSAYSNQPQHF.

This clone was counted once. The chain recombines TRBV6-6 with TRBJ2-1; 7 nucleotides align to TRBD1. Germline loops: CDR1 MNHNY, CDR2 SVGAGI (reference sequence). With 8 bases clipped from V and 4 bases from J, the junction kept 8 bases outside the gene matches. The CDR3 has 14 residues. The CDR3 protein is CASDEGARYNEQFF. The CDR3 DNA sequence: TGTGCCAGCGATGAGGGGGCGCGATACAATGAGCAGTTCTTC.

The table lists this clone with a few counts. The genes are TRBV19 and TRBJ1-5; tentative D call: TRBD1 (6 bases). Trimming left V 6 bases short and J 2 bases short, with 14 bases between. From germline, CDR1 is LNHDA and CDR2 SQIVND (reference sequence). The CDR3 runs to 15 residues. The CDR3 protein is CASSKGGKGNQPQHF. In DNA, the CDR3 is TGTGCCAGTAGCAAAGGGGGGAAGGGCAATCAGCCCCAGCATTTT. Looking up the rest from reference TRBV19 and TRBJ1-5 gives the full variable domain: DGGITQSPKYLFRKEGQNVTLSCEQNLNHDAMYWYRQDPGQGLRLIYYSQIVNDFQKGDIAEGYSVSREKKESFPLTVTSAQKNPTAFYLCASSKGGKGNQPQHFGDGTRLSIL.

V and J are TRBV5-1 and TRBJ1-1; D may be TRBD1 (6 bases). The CDR3 contains 15 residues. The V gene's germline CDR1 is SGHRS and CDR2 YFSETQ. Trimming removed 0 bases from V and 4 bases from J, with 13 bases in between. CDR3: CASSLVGTGSTEAFF. CDR3 DNA: TGCGCCAGCAGCTTGGTGGGTACAGGGAGCACTGAAGCTTTCTTT. The full variable domain, its missing parts supplied by reference TRBV5-1 and TRBJ1-1, is KAGVTQTPRYLIKTRGQQVTLSCSPISGHRSVSWYQQTPGQGLQFLFEYFSETQRNKGNFPGRFSGRQFSNSRSEMNVSTLELGDSALYLCASSLVGTGSTEAFFGQGTRLTVV.

The gene calls are TRBV14 and TRBJ2-1; perhaps TRBD2 as D (6 bases). The CDR3 spans 17 residues. The V and J ends lost 6 bases and 0 bases respectively, with 18 bases between them. Germline V gene sequence: CDR1 SGHDN, CDR2 FVKESK. The DNA of the CDR3 is TGTGCCAGCAGATTGGGGACTGGAATGAGCTCCTACAATGAGCAGTTCTTC. Translating it yields CASRLGTGMSSYNEQFF.

The chain has TRBV6-9 and TRBJ1-6; D perhaps matches TRBD1 (5 bases). The CDR3 runs to 15 residues. Between the trimmed V and J ends, which lost 4 bases and 4 bases, there was a span of 11 bases. The germline CDR1 and CDR2 sequences are MNHGY and SVAAGI. CDR3 sequence (DNA): TGTGCCAGCAGTTTTGGTCAGGGTTATAATTCACCCCTCCACTTT. Translation: CASSFGQGYNSPLHF.

This clone was found a few times. V usage is TRBV7-8 and J usage is TRBJ2-1; no definite D call. Germline lookup yields CDR1 SGHVS and CDR2 FQNEAQ. Trimming removed 1 base from V and 10 bases from J, with 8 bases in between. CDR3 length: 12 amino acids. CDR3 sequence (DNA): TGTGCCAGCAGCTTAGGAGGAACGGAGCAGTTCTTC. Protein: CASSLGGTEQFF. Variable domain in full (rest from reference TRBV7-8 and TRBJ2-1): GAGVSQSPRYKVAKRGQDVALRCDPISGHVSLFWYQQALGQGPEFLTYFQNEAQLDKSGLPSDRFFAERPEGSVSTLKIQRTQQEDSAVYLCASSLGGTEQFFGPGTRLTVL.

The chain combines TRBV11-2 with TRBJ2-1; 14 nucleotides agree with TRBD2. V shed 3 bases, J shed 4 bases, and the junction held 5 bases outside the gene matches. In germline, CDR1 is SGHAT, CDR2 FQNNGV. CDR3 length: 17 residues. The DNA for the CDR3 is TGTGCCAGCAGCTTGGGACTAGCGGGGGCCCCTTACAATGAGCAGTTCTTC. Translating gives CASSLGLAGAPYNEQFF.

The chain has TRBV4-1 and TRBJ1-1, with 7 bases identical to TRBD1. Germline assignment: CDR1 MGHRA and CDR2 YSYEKL. The CDR3 has 18 amino acids. V dropped 3 bases and J dropped 4; count of bases not matched to a gene: 17. The CDR3 bases are TGCGCCAGCAGCCATCTAACAGGGAGATCAAACAGGGGCACTGAAGCTTTCTTT. Encoded protein: CASSHLTGRSNRGTEAFF.